The 24 T cell receptor beta chains presented below share a single source sample, sequenced in a study of blood T cells in healthy people across ages. Sample-barcoded 5' priming and a J-beta primer mix drove a second PCR of about 6 to 12 cycles. One entry per CDR3 protein, called by TCRdb with MiXCR from the 5' RACE reads. The repertoire holds hundreds of thousands of distinct CDR3 sequences, with about 26% as singletons. In addition, the sample was reused for a study of T cells of mothers and their children.

The specimen sequenced was blood. Receptors originate from a boy between 10 and 17 years old in good health.

This clonotype was seen more than once but under ten times. At one boundary the junction diverges from the germline segment, which might be a read error. The chain uses TRBV27 and TRBJ2-5; TRBD2 aligns across 10 bases. In germline, CDR1 is MNHEY, CDR2 SMNVEV (reference sequence). The CDR3 is made up of 15 amino acids. Here the CDR3 DNA reads TGTGCCAGCAGTTTACCTAGCGGGGGATCGGGGACCGCGGTCTTC. This codes for CASSLPSGGSGTAVF.

The J gene is TRBJ1-2, the V gene TRBV7-9; D gene ambiguous. CDR1 and CDR2 (germline): SEHNR, FQNEAQ (reference sequence). Trimming left V 5 bases short and J 7 bases short, with 11 bases between. The CDR3 is 12 residues long. The CDR3 nucleotides read TGTGCCAGCAGCGTAGACTTGGGTGGCTACACCTTC. Protein sequence: CASSVDLGGYTF.

This chain uses TRBV5-1 with TRBJ1-2; the D gene is possibly TRBD1 (6 bases). The CDR3 length is 14 residues. CDR1 SGHRS and CDR2 YFSETQ come from the germline V gene. V lost 0 bases to trimming and J lost 2 bases, with 8 bases between them. The chain's CDR3 is CASSLEGQNYGYTF. CDR3 sequence (DNA): TGCGCCAGCAGCTTGGAAGGACAGAACTATGGCTACACCTTC.

This clonotype was observed a handful of times. The chain combines TRBV10-1 with TRBJ2-7; possibly TRBD1 or TRBD2 for D (5 bases each). V gave up 6 bases and J gave up 6 bases, with 12 bases separating them. Germline-derived CDR1 and CDR2 are WNHNN and SYGVQD (reference sequence). The CDR3 is 12 amino acids. For the CDR3, the DNA is TGCGCCAGCAGCCAGGGCGGAGGCGAGCAGTACTTC. As protein: CASSQGGGEQYF.

The chain links TRBV27 to TRBJ2-5; 7 bases agree with TRBD1. The DNA end favors TRBJ2-7, so the J call may be wrong. This CDR3 is built from 15 residues. Germline CDR1 is MNHEY and CDR2 is SMNVEV (reference sequence). CDR3 amino acids: CASSEIGTASYEQYF. The CDR3 DNA reads as TGTGCCAGCAGTGAGATCGGGACAGCCTCCTACGAGCAGTACTTC.

This clonotype was detected once. V usage is TRBV6-5 and J usage is TRBJ2-5; D is uncertain. Matching the DNA end better, TRBJ2-7 makes the J call doubtful. The germline V gene has CDR1 MNHEY and CDR2 SVGAGI. The CDR3 has 14 residues. CDR3 in DNA: TGTGCCAGCAGACCCATGGAAGTTTCCTACGAGCAGTACTTC. Protein sequence: CASRPMEVSYEQYF.

The V and J genes are TRBV20-1 and TRBJ2-5; TRBD2 matches 15 bases. The better agreement between TRBJ2-7 and the DNA end casts doubt on the J call. Germline-derived CDR1 and CDR2 are DFQATT and SNEGSKA (reference sequence). The CDR3 totals 18 residues. CDR3 nucleotide sequence: TGCAGTGCCTATGACCCCGGGACTAGCGGGGGGACTGAATACGAGCAGTACTTC. It codes for CSAYDPGTSGGTEYEQYF.

The chain recombines TRBV2 with TRBJ2-4; 15 bases map to TRBD2. This CDR3 has 16 residues. After removal of 7 bases from V and 6 bases from J, the junction contained 7 bases not matched to a gene. Germline V gene sequence: CDR1 SNHLY, CDR2 FYNNEI. Here the CDR3 reads CASKSGTSGRINIQYF. As DNA, the CDR3 is TGTGCCAGCAAATCCGGGACTAGCGGGAGGATAAACATTCAGTACTTC.

This chain connects TRBV7-2 to TRBJ2-5; 9 nucleotides match TRBD2. The CDR3 has 19 residues. Germline CDR1 SGHTA, CDR2 FQGNSA. V was pared by 5 bases and J by 2 bases, with 18 bases of the junction left unmatched. CDR3 amino acids: CASSPPTGTSSLYQETQYF. The CDR3 DNA sequence: TGTGCCAGCAGCCCTCCAACCGGGACTAGCAGCCTCTATCAAGAGACCCAGTACTTC.

This clonotype was counted only a few times. The rearrangement links TRBV4-2 to TRBJ2-1; D unresolved. The CDR3 is made up of 15 amino acids. V lost 2 bases and J 5 bases, leaving 13 bases between the germline ends. Germline V lookup: CDR1 LGHNA, CDR2 YNFKEQ. The CDR3 DNA sequence: TGTGCCAGCAGCCAACGATTGACTGGCAACAATGAGCAGTTCTTC. Its translation is CASSQRLTGNNEQFF.

This clonotype was counted only a few times. CDR3 sequence: CASHQYPSGGKNIQYF. DNA for the CDR3: TGTGCCAGCCATCAATACCCTAGCGGGGGCAAAAACATTCAGTACTTC. The chain carries TRBV5-5 and TRBJ2-4; 10 bases match TRBD2. Germline CDR1 reads SGHKS; CDR2 reads YYEKEE (reference sequence). The CDR3 runs 16 residues. After removal of 7 bases from V and 3 bases from J, the junction contained 10 bases not matched to a gene.

J is TRBJ1-5 and V is TRBV6-2 or TRBV6-3; D remains ambiguous. Looked up from germline, CDR1 is MNHEY and CDR2 is SVGEGT. Trimming pared 7 bases from V and 0 bases from J, leaving 10 bases between. The CDR3 runs to 14 residues. The CDR3 DNA reads TGTGCCAGCACGGGAGCCTATAGCAATCAGCCCCAGCATTTT. Translating it yields CASTGAYSNQPQHF.

Only a few counts were recorded for this clonotype. The chain links TRBV18 to TRBJ1-1; D is perhaps TRBD1 (5 bases). CDR3 length: 13 residues. V shed 3 bases and J shed 4 bases, with 9 bases lying between them. Germline CDR1 and CDR2: KGHSH and LQKENI. The CDR3 coding sequence is TGTGCCAGCTCACCCAGGGTCCCCACTGAAGCTTTCTTT. As protein: CASSPRVPTEAFF.

CDR3 loop: CASSIGVTGAVETQYF. The CDR3 nucleotides are TGTGCCAGTAGTATAGGAGTGACAGGGGCGGTGGAGACCCAGTACTTC. This chain links TRBV19 with TRBJ2-5; 8 nucleotides agree with TRBD1. The CDR3 is made up of 16 amino acids. V lost 1 base, J lost 5 bases, and 9 bases stayed unmatched. The germline V gene encodes CDR1 LNHDA and CDR2 SQIVND (reference sequence).

DNA for the CDR3: TGTGCCAGCAGCCCCCAGCGCGTAACAACAGCGACCGGAGGGGAGCTGTTTTTT. This encodes CASSPQRVTTATGGELFF. The chain carries TRBV7-8 and TRBJ2-2; D not resolved. Trimming removed 5 bases from V and 8 bases from J, with 27 bases in between. Looked up from germline, CDR1 is SGHVS and CDR2 is FQNEAQ. This CDR3 is built from 18 residues.

Only a few counts were recorded for this clonotype. This chain uses TRBV9 with TRBJ2-7, with 12 bases identical to TRBD1. The CDR3 spans 19 residues. Germline V CDR1 and CDR2: SGDLS, YYNGEE. J gave up 0 bases and V 6 bases, and 16 bases lay outside the gene matches. The CDR3 reads CASITLPGQGASSSYEQYF. The DNA of the CDR3 is TGTGCCAGCATCACACTCCCGGGACAGGGGGCTTCGAGCTCCTACGAGCAGTACTTC. Complete variable domain (other parts from reference TRBV9 and TRBJ2-7): DSGVTQTPKHLITATGQRVTLRCSPRSGDLSVYWYQQSLDQGLQFLIQYYNGEERAKGNILERFSAQQFPDLHSELNLSSLELGDSALYFCASITLPGQGASSSYEQYFGPGTRLTVT.

The table lists this clonotype with a count of one. A read error may explain this, as a much larger clone is one base away. The chain has TRBV7-7 and TRBJ1-4, with D possibly being TRBD1 (6 bases). CDR1 and CDR2 from the germline V gene are SSHAT and FNYEAQ (reference sequence). V was cut by 4 bases and J by 5 bases, with 11 bases left in between. CDR3 length: 14 amino acids. This CDR3 is CASSSGHGNEKLFF. The CDR3 DNA follows: TGTGCCAGCAGCTCGGGACACGGAAATGAAAAACTGTTTTTT.

V gene TRBV6-1 combines with J gene TRBJ2-3; D might be TRBD2 (5 bases). Germline V gene lookup returns CDR1 MNHNS and CDR2 SASEGT. V was shortened by 1 base and J by 3 bases, with 17 bases between the two germline ends. The CDR3 has 17 residues. The CDR3 region is CASSEGRSQQLTDTQYF. The CDR3 coding sequence is TGTGCCAGCAGTGAAGGGAGGTCCCAACAACTTACAGATACGCAGTATTTT.

The gene calls are TRBV12-3 or TRBV12-4 and TRBJ2-2, with D perhaps TRBD2 (6 bases). Trimming stripped 1 base from V and 4 bases from J, with 16 bases between. The CDR3 loop spans 17 amino acids. The CDR3, as DNA: TGTGCCAGCAGTTTAGGCCTCGGGACTGCCCTCACCGGGGAGCTGTTTTTT. Protein product: CASSLGLGTALTGELFF.

The rearrangement links TRBV20-1 to TRBJ2-1; D not resolved. The germline V and J ends were trimmed by 2 bases and 5 bases, with 22 bases remaining between them. Per the germline V gene, CDR1 is DFQATT and CDR2 is SNEGSKA (reference sequence). The CDR3 contains 17 residues. This CDR3 is CSARSGPSNPIDNEQFF. The CDR3, as DNA: TGCAGTGCTAGAAGTGGACCCTCAAACCCCATCGACAATGAGCAGTTCTTC.

The gene calls are TRBV30 and TRBJ2-3; no firm D call. Trimming cost V 5 bases and J 0 bases, with 12 bases left between them. CDR1 GTSNPN and CDR2 SVGIG come from the germline V gene (reference sequence). The CDR3 contains 14 residues. In DNA form, the CDR3 reads TGTGCCTGGGTCCGTGATTTCAGCACAGATACGCAGTATTTT. It specifies CAWVRDFSTDTQYF.

This clonotype was counted a few times. The V and J genes are TRBV5-1 and TRBJ2-3, with a possible D match to TRBD2 (6 bases). Trimming removed 4 bases from V and 0 bases from J, with 15 bases in between. There are 16 residues in the CDR3. Germline loops: CDR1 SGHRS, CDR2 YFSETQ. Here the CDR3 DNA reads TGCGCCAGCAGCCACGGGGGTATCCAGAGCACAGATACGCAGTATTTT. Its protein product is CASSHGGIQSTDTQYF.

This clonotype was observed at least ten times. V is TRBV5-1 and J is TRBJ2-5; 7 bases map to TRBD1. Germline assignment: CDR1 SGHRS and CDR2 YFSETQ. The CDR3 loop spans 15 amino acids. J was trimmed by 1 base and V by 4 bases; bases with no gene match: 7. CDR3 coding DNA: TGCGCCAGCAGCCGGGGACAGATTATCCAAGAGACCCAGTACTTC. Translation: CASSRGQIIQETQYF.

V usage is TRBV15 and J usage is TRBJ1-3, with D unclear. Trimming took off 1 base at V and 5 bases at J, with 3 bases between the two ends. The germline CDR1 and CDR2 sequences are LNHNV and YYDKDF (reference sequence). The CDR3 totals 12 residues. CDR3 sequence: CATSRVRNTIYF. In nucleotides, the CDR3 is TGTGCCACCAGCAGAGTGCGAAACACCATATATTTT.